One T cell receptor (beta chain) is described in this entry. What it recognizes is unknown. The PCR made use of 60 Vbeta and 13 Jbeta primers. Assay used: immunoSEQ multiplex PCR; TCRdb lists only in-frame clones, some missing. The top ten clones hold over 2.5% of a sample with 100,000 to 150,000 clones, less than 80% of them seen once. The sample originates from a study of cytomegalovirus exposure and HLA in healthy donors. Whole-study context: Earlier, 150 million to 200 million T cells were analyzed, and 95 million to 140 million unique TCR beta sequences were found among them.

Study-level points and caveats: Overall, around 160 TCR beta chains were annotated as cytomegalovirus-associated. While the bulk of TCR sequences proved rare, some public TCRs turned up in many donors.

Trimming took 0 bases from V and 8 from J; bases not matched to a gene: 7. Germline V lookup: CDR1 LNHNV, CDR2 YYDKDF (reference sequence). The CDR3 runs 15 residues. Sample: PBMCs. The chain is built from TRBV15 and TRBJ2-1; 7 bases map to TRBD2. This clonotype was sampled from a woman aged 50 to 60 in good health and CMV-seronegative. The CDR3 reads CATSRDPREDHEQFF. The CDR3 DNA reads as TGTGCCACCAGCAGAGATCCTCGGGAGGATCATGAGCAGTTCTTC.